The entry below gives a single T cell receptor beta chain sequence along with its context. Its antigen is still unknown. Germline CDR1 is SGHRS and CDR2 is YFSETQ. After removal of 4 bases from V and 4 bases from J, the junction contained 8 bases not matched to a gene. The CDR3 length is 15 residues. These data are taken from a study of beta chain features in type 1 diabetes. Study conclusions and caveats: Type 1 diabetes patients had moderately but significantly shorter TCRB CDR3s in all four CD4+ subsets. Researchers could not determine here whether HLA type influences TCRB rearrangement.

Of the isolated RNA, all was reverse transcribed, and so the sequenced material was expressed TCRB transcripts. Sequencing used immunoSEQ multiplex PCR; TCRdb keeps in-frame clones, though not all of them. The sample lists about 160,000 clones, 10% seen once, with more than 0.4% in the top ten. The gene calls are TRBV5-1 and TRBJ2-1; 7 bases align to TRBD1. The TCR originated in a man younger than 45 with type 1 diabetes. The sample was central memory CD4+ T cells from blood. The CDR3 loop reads CASSRAGTDYNEQFF. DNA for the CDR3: TGCGCCAGCAGCCGCGCCGGGACAGATTACAATGAGCAGTTCTTC.